What follows describes a single T cell receptor beta chain. Its antigen remains unknown. Unexposed donor CD4+ T cells date from 2011-2018, before the COVID-19 pandemic. The cells were cultured for around ten days before CD4+ T cells were isolated. Unexposed-donor CD4+ T cells were probed with SARS-CoV-2 S/N and four cold-coronavirus spikes, cells permitting. The data originate from a study of CD4 T cells in relation to SARS-CoV-2 and coronaviruses. Study-level background: Negative control cultures got HIV-1 Nef peptides or no peptide.

Study results and limitations: Compared with monoreactive clones, crossreactive clones showed significantly weaker SARS-CoV-2 expansion.

Some clones are missing from TCRdb's copy, which holds only in-frame ones; the method was immunoSEQ multiplex PCR. This sample has just over 15,000 clones, with 60% to 80% found just once. The CDR3 totals 15 residues. Germline V gene lookup returns CDR1 MNHEY and CDR2 SVGAGI. The V end lost 5 bases, the J end lost 2 bases, and 14 bases lay between the germline ends. Sequencing was done on a sample of CD4+ T cells from PBMCs, cultured in vitro. The sequence derives from a human donor in good health. The chain recombines TRBV6-5 with TRBJ2-3, with D uncertain. The CDR3 loop is CASSPRAYYTDTQYF. For the CDR3, the DNA is TGTGCCAGCAGTCCCCGGGCCTACTACACAGATACGCAGTATTTT.